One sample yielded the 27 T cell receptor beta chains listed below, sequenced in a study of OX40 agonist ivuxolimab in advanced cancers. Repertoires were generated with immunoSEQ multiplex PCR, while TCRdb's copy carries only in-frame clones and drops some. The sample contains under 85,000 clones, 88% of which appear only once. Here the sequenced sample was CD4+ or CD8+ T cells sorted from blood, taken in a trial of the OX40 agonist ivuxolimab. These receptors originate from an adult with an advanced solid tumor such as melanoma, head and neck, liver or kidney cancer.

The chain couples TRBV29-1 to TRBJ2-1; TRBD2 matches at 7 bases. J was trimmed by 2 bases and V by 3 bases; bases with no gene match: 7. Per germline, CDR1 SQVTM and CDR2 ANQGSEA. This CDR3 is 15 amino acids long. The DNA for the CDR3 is TGCAGCGTTGAGCCGGGACTACCGCCCTACAATGAGCAGTTCTTC. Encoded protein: CSVEPGLPPYNEQFF.

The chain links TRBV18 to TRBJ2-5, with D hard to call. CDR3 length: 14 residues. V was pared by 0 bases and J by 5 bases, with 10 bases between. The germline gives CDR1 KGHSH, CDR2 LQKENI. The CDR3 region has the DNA TGTGCCAGCTCACCACCCGTCGGTCGGGAGACCCAGTACTTC. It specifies CASSPPVGRETQYF.

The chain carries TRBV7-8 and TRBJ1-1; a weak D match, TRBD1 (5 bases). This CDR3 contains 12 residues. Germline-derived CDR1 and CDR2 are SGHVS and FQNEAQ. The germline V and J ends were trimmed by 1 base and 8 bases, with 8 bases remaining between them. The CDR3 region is CASSLVRGEAFF. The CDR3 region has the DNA TGTGCCAGCAGCTTAGTCCGGGGGGAAGCTTTCTTT. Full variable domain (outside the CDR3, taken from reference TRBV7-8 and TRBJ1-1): GAGVSQSPRYKVAKRGQDVALRCDPISGHVSLFWYQQALGQGPEFLTYFQNEAQLDKSGLPSDRFFAERPEGSVSTLKIQRTQQEDSAVYLCASSLVRGEAFFGQGTRLTVV.

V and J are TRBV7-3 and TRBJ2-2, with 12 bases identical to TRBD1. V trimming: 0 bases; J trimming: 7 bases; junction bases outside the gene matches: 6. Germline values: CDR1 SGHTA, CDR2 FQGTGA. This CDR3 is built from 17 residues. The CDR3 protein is CASSLTRDRGLVGELFF. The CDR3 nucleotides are TGTGCCAGCAGCTTAACGAGGGACAGGGGGCTCGTCGGGGAGCTGTTTTTT.

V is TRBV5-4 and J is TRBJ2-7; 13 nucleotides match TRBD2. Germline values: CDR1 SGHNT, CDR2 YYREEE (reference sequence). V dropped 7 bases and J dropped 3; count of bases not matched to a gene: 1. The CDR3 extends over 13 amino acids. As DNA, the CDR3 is TGTGCCAGCCGGACTAGCGGGAGCTACGAGCAGTACTTC. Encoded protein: CASRTSGSYEQYF.

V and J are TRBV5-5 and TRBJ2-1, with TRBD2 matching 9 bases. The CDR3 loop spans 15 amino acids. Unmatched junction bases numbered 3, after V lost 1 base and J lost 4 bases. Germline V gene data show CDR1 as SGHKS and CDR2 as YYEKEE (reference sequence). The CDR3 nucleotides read TGTGCCAGCAGCTTGACTAGCGGGTATTACAATGAGCAGTTCTTC. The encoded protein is CASSLTSGYYNEQFF.

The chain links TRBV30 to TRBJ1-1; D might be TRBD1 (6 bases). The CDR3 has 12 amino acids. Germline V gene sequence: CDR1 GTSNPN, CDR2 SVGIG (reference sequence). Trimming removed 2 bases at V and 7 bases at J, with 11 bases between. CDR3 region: CAWSIRQDEAFF. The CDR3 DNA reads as TGTGCCTGGAGTATTAGACAGGATGAAGCTTTCTTT.

In DNA form, the CDR3 reads TGCAGCGTTGAGGGCGGGGGTAGCACAGATACGCAGTATTTT. Translation: CSVEGGGSTDTQYF. The J gene is TRBJ2-3, the V gene TRBV29-1; TRBD2 agrees at 7 bases. V was pared by 3 bases and J by 0 bases, with 3 bases of the junction left unmatched. The germline V gene has CDR1 SQVTM and CDR2 ANQGSEA. This CDR3 has 14 amino acids.

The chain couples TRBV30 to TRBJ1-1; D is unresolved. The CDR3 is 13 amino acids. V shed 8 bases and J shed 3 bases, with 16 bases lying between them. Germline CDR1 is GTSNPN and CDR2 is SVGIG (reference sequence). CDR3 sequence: CALRWGRYTEAFF. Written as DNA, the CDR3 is TGTGCCCTAAGGTGGGGTAGATACACTGAAGCTTTCTTT.

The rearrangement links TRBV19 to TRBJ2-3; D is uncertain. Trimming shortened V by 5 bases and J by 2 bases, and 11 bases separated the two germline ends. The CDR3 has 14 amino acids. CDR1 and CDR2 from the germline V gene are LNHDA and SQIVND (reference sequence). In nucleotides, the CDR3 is TGTGCCAGTAGTCCGACGAGAAACACAGATACGCAGTATTTT. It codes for CASSPTRNTDTQYF. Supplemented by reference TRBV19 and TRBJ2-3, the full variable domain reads DGGITQSPKYLFRKEGQNVTLSCEQNLNHDAMYWYRQDPGQGLRLIYYSQIVNDFQKGDIAEGYSVSREKKESFPLTVTSAQKNPTAFYLCASSPTRNTDTQYFGPGTRLTVL.

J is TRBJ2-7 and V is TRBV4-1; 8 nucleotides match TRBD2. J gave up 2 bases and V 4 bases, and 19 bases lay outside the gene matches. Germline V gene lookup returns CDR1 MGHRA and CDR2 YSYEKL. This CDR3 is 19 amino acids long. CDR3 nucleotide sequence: TGCGCCAGCAGCCCCACCACAGTAATTCTAGCGGGTCCACCCTACGAGCAGTACTTC. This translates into CASSPTTVILAGPPYEQYF.

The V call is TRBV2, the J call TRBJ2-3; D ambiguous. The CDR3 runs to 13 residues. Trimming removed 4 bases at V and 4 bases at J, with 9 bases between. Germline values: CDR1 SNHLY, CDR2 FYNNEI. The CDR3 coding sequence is TGTGCCAGCAGTGTGTCTCCTCCAGATACGCAGTATTTT. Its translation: CASSVSPPDTQYF. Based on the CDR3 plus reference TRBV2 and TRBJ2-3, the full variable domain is EPEVTQTPSHQVTQMGQEVILRCVPISNHLYFYWYRQILGQKVEFLVSFYNNEISEKSEIFDDQFSVERPDGSNFTLKIRSTKLEDSAMYFCASSVSPPDTQYFGPGTRLTVL.

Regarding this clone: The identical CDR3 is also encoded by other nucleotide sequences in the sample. CDR3 sequence (DNA): TGCAGTGCTAGATCGGGAGAGACCCAGTACTTC. Its protein is CSARSGETQYF. This chain links TRBV20-1 with TRBJ2-5; D gene uncertain. There are 11 residues in the CDR3. V was shortened by 2 bases and J by 4 bases, with 5 bases between the two germline ends. In germline, CDR1 is DFQATT, CDR2 SNEGSKA (reference sequence).

This chain's CDR3 is CASSQGLAALNEQFF. The CDR3 region has the DNA TGTGCCAGCAGCCAAGGACTAGCGGCCCTCAATGAGCAGTTCTTC. The J gene is TRBJ2-1, the V gene TRBV5-8; 10 positions agree with TRBD2. Germline V gene data show CDR1 as SGHTS and CDR2 as YDEGEE. Germline trimming cut 4 bases from V and 6 bases from J; bases unmatched to any gene: 7. The CDR3 extends over 15 amino acids.

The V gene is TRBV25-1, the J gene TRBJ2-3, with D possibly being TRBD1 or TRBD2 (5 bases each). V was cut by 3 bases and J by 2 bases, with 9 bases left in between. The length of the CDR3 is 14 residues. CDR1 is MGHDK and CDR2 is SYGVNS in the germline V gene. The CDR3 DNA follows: TGTGCCAGCAGTGACCGGGACCACACAGATACGCAGTATTTT. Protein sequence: CASSDRDHTDTQYF.

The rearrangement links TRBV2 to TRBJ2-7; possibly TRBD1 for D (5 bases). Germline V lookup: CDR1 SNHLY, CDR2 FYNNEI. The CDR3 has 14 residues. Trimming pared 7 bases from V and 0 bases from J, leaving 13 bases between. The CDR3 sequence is CASKIGVGSYEQYF. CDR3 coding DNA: TGTGCCAGCAAGATAGGGGTGGGCTCCTACGAGCAGTACTTC.

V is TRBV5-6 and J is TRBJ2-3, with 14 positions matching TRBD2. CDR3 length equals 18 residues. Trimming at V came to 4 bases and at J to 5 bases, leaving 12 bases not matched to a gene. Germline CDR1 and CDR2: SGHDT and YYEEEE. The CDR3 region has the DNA TGTGCCAGCAGCCACCGTCCGGGACTAGCGGGAGCAATAGATACGCAGTATTTT. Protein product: CASSHRPGLAGAIDTQYF. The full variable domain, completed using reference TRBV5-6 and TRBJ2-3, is DAGVTQSPTHLIKTRGQQVTLRCSPKSGHDTVSWYQQALGQGPQFIFQYYEEEERQRGNFPDRFSGHQFPNYSSELNVNALLLGDSALYLCASSHRPGLAGAIDTQYFGPGTRLTVL.

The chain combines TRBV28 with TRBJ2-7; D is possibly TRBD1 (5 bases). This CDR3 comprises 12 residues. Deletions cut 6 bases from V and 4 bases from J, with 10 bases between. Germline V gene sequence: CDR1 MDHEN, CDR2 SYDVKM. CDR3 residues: CASRADRYEQYF. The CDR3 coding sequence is TGTGCCAGCAGAGCCGACAGATACGAGCAGTACTTC.

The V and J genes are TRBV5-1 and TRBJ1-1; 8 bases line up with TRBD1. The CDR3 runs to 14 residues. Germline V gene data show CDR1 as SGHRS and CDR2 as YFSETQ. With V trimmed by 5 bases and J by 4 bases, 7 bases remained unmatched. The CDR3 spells CASSLTGVSTEAFF. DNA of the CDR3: TGCGCCAGCAGTTTGACAGGGGTGAGCACTGAAGCTTTCTTT.

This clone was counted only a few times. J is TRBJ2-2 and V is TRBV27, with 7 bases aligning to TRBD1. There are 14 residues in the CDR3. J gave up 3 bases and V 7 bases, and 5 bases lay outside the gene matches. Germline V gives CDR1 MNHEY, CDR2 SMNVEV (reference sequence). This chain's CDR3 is CASTWDRYTGELFF. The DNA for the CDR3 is TGTGCCAGCACCTGGGACAGATACACCGGGGAGCTGTTTTTT.

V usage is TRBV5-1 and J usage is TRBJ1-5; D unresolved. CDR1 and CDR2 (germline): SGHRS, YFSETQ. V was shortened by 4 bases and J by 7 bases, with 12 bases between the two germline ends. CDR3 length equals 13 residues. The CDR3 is CASSEDGAQPQHF. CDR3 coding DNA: TGCGCCAGCAGCGAGGACGGTGCACAGCCCCAGCATTTT.

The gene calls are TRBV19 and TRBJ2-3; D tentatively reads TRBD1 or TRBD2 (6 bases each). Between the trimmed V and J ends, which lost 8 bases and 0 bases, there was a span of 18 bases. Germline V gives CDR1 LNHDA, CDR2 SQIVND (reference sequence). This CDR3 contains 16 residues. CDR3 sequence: CASRDLGGGSTDTQYF. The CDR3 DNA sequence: TGTGCCAGTCGTGACCTAGGGGGAGGCAGCACAGATACGCAGTATTTT.

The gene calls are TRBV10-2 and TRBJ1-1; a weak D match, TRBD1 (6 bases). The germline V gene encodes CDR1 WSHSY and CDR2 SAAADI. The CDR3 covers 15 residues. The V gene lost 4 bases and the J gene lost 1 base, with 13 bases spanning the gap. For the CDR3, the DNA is TGCGCCAGCAGTGCCACACAGGGTTCGAACACTGAAGCTTTCTTT. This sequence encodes CASSATQGSNTEAFF.

CDR3: CATHDGYTF. CDR3 bases: TGTGCCACCCACGACGGCTACACCTTC. The chain joins TRBV28 to TRBJ1-2; no firm D call. Germline CDR1 is MDHEN and CDR2 is SYDVKM. V was clipped by 10 bases and J by 8 bases, with 8 bases between them. The CDR3 runs to 9 residues.

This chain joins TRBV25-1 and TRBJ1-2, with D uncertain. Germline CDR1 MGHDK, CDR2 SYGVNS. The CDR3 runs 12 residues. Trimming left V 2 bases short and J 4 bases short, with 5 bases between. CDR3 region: CASSEASYGYTF. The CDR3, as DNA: TGTGCCAGCAGTGAAGCCAGCTATGGCTACACCTTC.

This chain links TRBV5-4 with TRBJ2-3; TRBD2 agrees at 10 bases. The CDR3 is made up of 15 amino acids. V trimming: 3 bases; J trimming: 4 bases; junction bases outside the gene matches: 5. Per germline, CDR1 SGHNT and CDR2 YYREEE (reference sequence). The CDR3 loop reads CASSSAGGFSDTQYF. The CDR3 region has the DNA TGTGCCAGCAGCTCAGCGGGAGGGTTTTCAGATACGCAGTATTTT.

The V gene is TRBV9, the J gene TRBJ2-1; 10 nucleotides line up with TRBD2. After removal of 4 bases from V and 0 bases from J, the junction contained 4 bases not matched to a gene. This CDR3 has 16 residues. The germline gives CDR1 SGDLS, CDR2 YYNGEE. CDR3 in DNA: TGTGCCAGCAGCCCAAGCGGGAGGGGCTCCTACAATGAGCAGTTCTTC. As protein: CASSPSGRGSYNEQFF.